This TCR beta chain was identified during a study of blood T cells in healthy people across ages. Only a few counts were recorded for this clonotype. The CDR3 totals 14 residues. Per germline, CDR1 MNHEY and CDR2 SMNVEV (reference sequence). With a J-beta primer mix and a sample-barcoded 5' primer, a second PCR ran about 7 to 11 cycles. TCRdb re-analysed the 5' RACE reads in MiXCR, keeping a single row per CDR3 protein. The sample gives about 1,000,000 distinct CDR3 sequences, 40% to 55% of which show up once; approximately 20% is in the top ten. No fewer than 5.5 micrograms of total RNA were isolated from every sample.

This rearrangement joins TRBV27 to TRBJ2-7; tentatively, D is TRBD1 or TRBD2 (6 bases each). Matching the DNA end better, TRBJ2-5 makes the J call doubtful. Sequenced: blood. The receptor was derived from a woman aged 60-75 years in good health. The CDR3 sequence is CASSLEGEVETQYF. The CDR3 nucleotides are TGTGCCAGCAGCTTGGAGGGGGAGGTAGAGACCCAGTACTTC.